Following are 7 T cell receptor beta chains from one sample sequenced in a study of blood T cell repertoires in COVID-19. Sequenced by immunoSEQ multiplex PCR; TCRdb stores in-frame clones only, minus some. In the table there are 350,000 or so clones, roughly 90% of which are singletons. Sequencing used PBMCs or T cells enriched from blood (not recorded which). The source of these receptors is a woman aged 25 to 39 who had recovered from COVID-19.

V is TRBV5-1 and J is TRBJ1-1, with D possibly TRBD1 on 5 matching bases. This CDR3 has 13 amino acids. Germline lookup yields CDR1 SGHRS and CDR2 YFSETQ. Between the trimmed V and J ends, which lost 3 bases and 1 base, there was a span of 7 bases. CDR3: CASSSQENTEAFF. In DNA form, the CDR3 reads TGCGCCAGCAGCTCACAGGAGAACACTGAAGCTTTCTTT.

The gene calls are TRBV10-3 and TRBJ2-7, with a possible D match to TRBD1 (6 bases). The CDR3 totals 14 residues. V was shortened by 6 bases and J by 2 bases, with 14 bases between the two germline ends. The germline V gene has CDR1 ENHRY and CDR2 SYGVKD. In DNA, the CDR3 is TGTGCCATCAGCGAGGGACACACCGCCTACGAGCAGTACTTC. Translating it yields CAISEGHTAYEQYF.

V usage is TRBV5-1 and J usage is TRBJ2-3, with a weak D call TRBD1 (6 bases). Germline V gene sequence: CDR1 SGHRS, CDR2 YFSETQ. Trimming removed 5 bases from V and 2 bases from J, with 12 bases in between. This CDR3 is 14 amino acids long. The CDR3 loop is CASSQGLLTDTQYF. The CDR3 nucleotides are TGCGCCAGCAGTCAGGGGTTACTCACAGATACGCAGTATTTT.

The V call is TRBV28, the J call TRBJ1-2, with a possible D match to TRBD1 (6 bases). V shed 2 bases and J shed 6 bases, with 19 bases lying between them. The CDR3 totals 16 residues. The germline CDR1 and CDR2 sequences are MDHEN and SYDVKM. DNA of the CDR3: TGTGCCAGCAGTTTACAACAGGGACAACTTGATCATGGCTACACCTTC. It encodes CASSLQQGQLDHGYTF.

The rearrangement links TRBV2 to TRBJ1-4; tentative D call: TRBD1 (5 bases). Germline CDR1 reads SNHLY; CDR2 reads FYNNEI. V lost 11 bases and J lost 7, with 17 bases in between. There are 13 residues in the CDR3. The CDR3 DNA is TGTGCCGGCGGGGCAGGGATCGGTGAAAAACTGTTTTTT. It specifies CAGGAGIGEKLFF. The variable domain in full, with the rest retrieved from reference TRBV2 and TRBJ1-4, is EPEVTQTPSHQVTQMGQEVILRCVPISNHLYFYWYRQILGQKVEFLVSFYNNEISEKSEIFDDQFSVERPDGSNFTLKIRSTKLEDSAMYFCAGGAGIGEKLFFGSGTQLSVL.

This clone was detected only once. The chain has TRBV5-1 and TRBJ2-7, with TRBD1 identical over 8 bases. Germline loops: CDR1 SGHRS, CDR2 YFSETQ. This CDR3 has 13 residues. The V and J ends lost 4 bases and 9 bases, in that order; junction bases with no gene match: 9. The CDR3 DNA follows: TGCGCCAGCAGCCAGGGGACAGGCTCTGGGCAGTACTTC. It encodes CASSQGTGSGQYF. The full variable domain, its missing parts supplied by reference TRBV5-1 and TRBJ2-7, is KAGVTQTPRYLIKTRGQQVTLSCSPISGHRSVSWYQQTPGQGLQFLFEYFSETQRNKGNFPGRFSGRQFSNSRSEMNVSTLELGDSALYLCASSQGTGSGQYFGPGTRLTVT.

As regards this clone: Other DNA sequences within the sample encode an identical CDR3. The chain is built from TRBV4-3 and TRBJ1-2, with D perhaps TRBD1 (6 bases). The CDR3 contains 15 residues. CDR1 and CDR2 (germline): LGHNA, YSLEER. V lost 0 bases to trimming and J lost 2 bases, with 10 bases between them. Here the CDR3 DNA reads TGCGCCAGCAGCCAAGACTTGGGGGCGAACTATGGCTACACCTTC. This translates into CASSQDLGANYGYTF.